This T cell receptor beta chain was sequenced during a study of blood T cell repertoires in COVID-19. Background on the study: Acute and convalescent COVID-19 samples came from the United States, Italy and Spain.

Germline-derived CDR1 and CDR2 are SGHNT and YENEEA. The CDR3 consists of 16 residues. Deletions cut 3 bases from V and 7 bases from J, with 16 bases between. Authors' methods: Amplifying reference gene primers gave estimates of nucleated cell counts. The data were produced by immunoSEQ multiplex PCR, yet TCRdb's version contains in-frame clones alone and is incomplete. V and J calls and clone size follow that table, whereas D and trimming were derived from the DNA. The table has over 130,000 clones, about nine tenths seen once. The specimen sequenced was peripheral blood. This TCR was recovered from a human donor with COVID-19, enrolled during active disease. The donor label of this sample is uncertain. This chain links TRBV11-3 with TRBJ1-6; tentatively, D is TRBD1 (5 bases). The CDR3 DNA is TGTGCCAGCAGCTTGGGTTTGGTCAGGGCAAATTCACCCCTCCACTTT. It is translated as CASSLGLVRANSPLHF.